This record looks at one T cell receptor (beta chain) sequence and its context. No antigen is known for it. Reprocessing the 5' RACE reads, TCRdb reports a single entry for every CDR3 protein and omits DNA. The listing contains 88,000 or so distinct CDR3 sequences. These data come from a study of monozygotic twins with inflammatory bowel disease. This CDR3 comprises 15 residues. CDR1 LGHDT and CDR2 YNNKEL come from the germline V gene (reference sequence). Study results and limitations: Among patients, repertoires may have gained variability from differing immunosuppressive treatments.

Sequenced sample: blood. The chain couples TRBV3-1 to TRBJ2-1; TCRdb indicates TRBD1, and absent DNA this call remains unverified. The sequence was collected from a human donor with ulcerative colitis or Crohn's disease, or a healthy co-twin of an affected twin (not recorded which). This CDR3 reads CASSQDWGPYNEQFF.